A selection of T cell receptor beta chains follows, all from one sample in a study of blood T cell repertoires in COVID-19. Data came from immunoSEQ multiplex PCR; TCRdb stores just in-frame clones and leaves some out. The table has fewer than 300,000 clones, 70% to 90% seen once. Sequencing used PBMCs or T cells enriched from blood (not recorded which). These receptors were obtained from a young man who had recovered from COVID-19. Both conserved end residues are part of each CDR3. A D gene is named only where the DNA matches it firmly. Clone size appears in some rows only: once, few, many, or a class for an expanded clone.

cdr3_aa,cdr3_nt,v_call,d_call,j_call,clone_size
CASSPGQGRLGQYF,TGTGCCAGCAGTCCCGGACAGGGGAGGTTGGGGCAGTACTTC,TRBV28,TRBD1,TRBJ2-7,NA
CASRITVGDSYEQYF,TGCGCCAGCAGGATCACAGTGGGGGACAGCTACGAGCAGTACTTC,TRBV5-1,TRBD1,TRBJ2-7,NA
CASRRPRLAGVLTGELFF,TGTGCAAGTCGCCGCCCAAGACTAGCGGGAGTACTCACCGGGGAGCTGTTTTTT,TRBV12-2,NA,TRBJ2-2,NA
CASSYGTGSLNTEAFF,TGTGCCAGCTCATACGGGACAGGGAGCTTGAACACTGAAGCTTTCTTT,TRBV18,TRBD1,TRBJ1-1,once
CASSQGSAGEKLFF,TGCGCCAGCAGCCAAGGGTCAGCGGGGGAAAAACTGTTTTTT,TRBV4-1,NA,TRBJ1-4,few
CASSNTGYVSEAFF,TGCGCCAGCAGTAATACAGGGTATGTCTCTGAAGCTTTCTTT,TRBV10-2,NA,TRBJ1-1,NA
CASSQDRAGGPETDTQYF,TGCGCCAGCAGCCAAGATCGAGCGGGGGGGCCAGAAACAGATACGCAGTATTTT,TRBV4-1,TRBD2,TRBJ2-3,NA
CASRGEGDYGEQFF,TGTGCCAGCAGGGGGGAGGGGGACTACGGGGAGCAGTTCTTC,TRBV27,NA,TRBJ2-1,NA
CASSTGPGSNQPQHF,TGTGCCAGCAGTACAGGCCCCGGGAGCAATCAGCCCCAGCATTTT,TRBV27,NA,TRBJ1-5,NA
CASSLGTGTGELFF,TGTGCCAGCAGCTTAGGGACGGGAACCGGGGAGCTGTTTTTT,TRBV7-6,NA,TRBJ2-2,few
CAISEGLGTSGSGELFF,TGTGCCATCAGTGAGGGCCTGGGGACTAGCGGGTCCGGGGAGCTGTTTTTT,TRBV10-3,TRBD2,TRBJ2-2,NA
CASKPLGTGSTDTQYF,TGTGCCAGCAAACCCCTGGGGACAGGGAGCACAGATACGCAGTATTTT,TRBV7-9,TRBD1,TRBJ2-3,once
CASSALLAGGFYEQYF,TGTGCCAGCAGTGCCCTACTAGCGGGGGGATTCTACGAGCAGTACTTC,TRBV28,TRBD2,TRBJ2-7,NA
CASSPGTSGRWDTGELFF,TGTGCCAGCAGTCCTGGGACTAGCGGGAGGTGGGACACCGGGGAGCTGTTTTTT,TRBV28,TRBD2,TRBJ2-2,NA
CASSLVGTGNTEAFF,TGTGCCAGCAGTTTAGTAGGGACAGGGAACACTGAAGCTTTCTTT,TRBV27,TRBD1,TRBJ1-1,NA
CASSPPGDYEQYF,TGTGCCAGCTCACCACCCGGAGACTACGAGCAGTACTTC,TRBV18,NA,TRBJ2-7,NA
CASSGGTGSGNTIYF,TGTGCCAGTAGTGGTGGAACAGGCTCTGGAAACACCATATATTTT,TRBV19,NA,TRBJ1-3,NA
CASSFLQGATNEKLFF,TGTGCCAGCAGCTTCCTTCAGGGGGCAACTAATGAAAAACTGTTTTTT,TRBV7-8,TRBD1,TRBJ1-4,NA
CAISATGSSTDTQYF,TGTGCCATCAGTGCTACAGGGTCTAGCACAGATACGCAGTATTTT,TRBV10-3,NA,TRBJ2-3,NA
CASKGERYNSPLHF,TGTGCCAGCAAAGGGGAACGATATAATTCACCCCTCCACTTT,TRBV7-6,NA,TRBJ1-6,few
CAISLGQNTEAFF,TGTGCCATCAGCTTGGGACAGAACACTGAAGCTTTCTTT,TRBV10-3,NA,TRBJ1-1,NA
CASSLGRGRADTQYF,TGTGCCAGCAGCTTGGGCAGGGGGCGTGCAGATACGCAGTATTTT,TRBV11-3,TRBD1,TRBJ2-3,NA
CASSPPGLAGSGELFF,TGTGCCAGCAGCCCACCGGGACTAGCGGGATCCGGGGAGCTGTTTTTT,TRBV3-1/TRBV3-2,TRBD2,TRBJ2-2,NA
CSATDRASGMSTGELFF,TGCAGTGCTACTGACAGGGCTAGCGGGATGAGCACCGGGGAGCTGTTTTTT,TRBV20-1,TRBD2,TRBJ2-2,NA
CASKPDRGNYGYTF,TGTGCCAGCAAACCGGACAGGGGAAACTATGGCTACACCTTC,TRBV6-4,TRBD1,TRBJ1-2,NA
CASSPYTGTNTGELFF,TGTGCCAGCTCACCGTATACAGGGACGAACACCGGGGAGCTGTTTTTT,TRBV18,NA,TRBJ2-2,NA